The table lists the clone carrying this T cell receptor beta chain with many counts. Its cognate antigen is unknown. From the reads, TCRdb called clonotypes with MiXCR, one entry per CDR3 protein. The sample has around 900,000 distinct CDR3 sequences, around 30% seen once. The data were obtained in a study of T cell repertoires in cytomegalovirus infection. Study-wide points: Totalled public TCR beta family frequency picked out people who carried CMV plus the relevant HLA.

J was trimmed by 1 base and V by 4 bases; bases with no gene match: 7. Germline lookup yields CDR1 SGHTA and CDR2 FQGNSA. This CDR3 contains 16 residues. The V gene is TRBV7-2, the J gene TRBJ2-3, with TRBD1 identical over 8 bases. Source: cultured CD8+ T cells from PBMCs, taken from culture after CMV antigen stimulation. The sequence was obtained from a human donor in good health (CMV status not recorded). Some clones in this sample may be carry-over from other donors' samples. Here the CDR3 DNA reads TGTGCCAGCAGCTCCACAGGGGGGAGGCGCACAGATACGCAGTATTTT. Amino acids: CASSSTGGRRTDTQYF.